The clone carrying this T cell receptor beta chain came up a few times. The germline CDR1 and CDR2 sequences are SNHLY and FYNNEI. The CDR3 totals 15 residues. J gave up 5 bases and V 4 bases, and 4 bases lay outside the gene matches. Some clones are missing from TCRdb's copy, which holds only in-frame ones; the method was immunoSEQ multiplex PCR. The sample holds under 1,100,000 clones; 75% to 80% are singletons and the top ten take 0.55% to 0.7%. CD4+ cells underwent separation, giving CD45RA+ naive and CD45RA-negative memory subsets. The source of the sample is a study of shared clonotypes between healthy human individuals.

This sequence originates from a man between 18 and 29 years old in good health. Some clones in this sample may be carry-over from other donors' samples. Sequenced input: memory CD4+ T cells from PBMCs. Subset reported: CD45RA-negative fraction. The genes are TRBV2 and TRBJ2-2; TRBD1 matches at 10 bases. In DNA form, the CDR3 reads TGTGCCAGCAGTGCCGACAGGGGGCTGACCGGGGAGCTGTTTTTT. Translated: CASSADRGLTGELFF.